This TCR beta chain was identified in a study of cytomegalovirus exposure and HLA in healthy donors. Unmatched junction bases numbered 11, after V lost 9 bases and J lost 0 bases. The germline CDR1 and CDR2 sequences are MDHEN and SYDVKM. The length of the CDR3 is 16 residues. PCR used 60 Vbeta primers and 13 Jbeta primers. TCRdb's copy holds only in-frame clones and misses some; the assay was immunoSEQ multiplex PCR. The sample yields tens of thousands of clones, of which the top ten take up under 4.5%. Input material: PBMCs. V usage is TRBV28 and J usage is TRBJ2-5, with TRBD2 matching over 9 bases. The receptor was derived from a man aged 40-49 years in good health and CMV-seronegative. The CDR3 sequence: CARLGEAGGDQETQYF. The CDR3 DNA reads TGTGCCAGGTTGGGCGAGGCGGGAGGGGACCAAGAGACCCAGTACTTC.